The entry below gives a single T cell receptor (beta chain) sequence along with its context. Its antigen remains unidentified. No much larger clone exists at a distance of one base, and base qualities are not known. Each collaborating institution followed its own protocols to collect whole blood in K2EDTA tubes. For TCRbeta analysis, collaborators shipped samples as frozen whole blood, isolated PBMCs, or DNA extracted from either of those sample types. TCRbeta CDR3 regions were amplified from genomic DNA by means of the immunoSEQ Assay, a bias-controlled multiplex PCR. From the authors' description of their analysis: The number of nucleated cells in each sample was estimated by amplification of reference gene primers within the assay. Sequence reads were collapsed and filtered to measure the absolute abundance of every unique TCRbeta CDR3 rearrangement. For each sample, productive Simpson clonality was calculated by taking the square root of Simpson's diversity index across productive rearrangements. The table was pulled from immuneACCESS by TCRdb, which kept in-frame rearrangements only. Such tables lose some clones; where checked, under half of the loss comes from unresolved V genes, and the rest has no known cause. V and J calls and clone size follow that table, whereas D and trimming were derived from the DNA. Within this sample are under 200,000 clones, with 70% to 90% of them counted one time only. The top ten clonotypes cover about 22% of the sample.

V is cut by 5 bases and J by 6 bases, and the space between the germline ends is 9 bases. From a lookup of the germline V gene (reference sequence), CDR1 and CDR2 are SEHNR and FQNEAQ. Spanning cysteine to phenylalanine, the CDR3 consists of 12 amino acids. Only the CDR3 portion is preserved as DNA: 36 bases, with reading frame beginning at the first base. The sample comes from a study of blood T cell repertoires in COVID-19 (TCRdb year 2020). Concerning the study at large: Samples covering the acute and convalescent phases of COVID-19 were provided by collaborators in the United States, Italy and Spain. A de-identified subject ID, COVID-19 status, age in years and sex were almost always included in the sample metadata. The prospective study material was composed of cDNA or gDNA derived from T cells, B-cell-depleted T cells, or PBMCs. The samples were drawn from two sources: the first 160 participants of the ongoing ImmuneRACE study, and over 1,000 subjects contributed by 6 global collaborators. HLA class I and class II types, where available, came from metadata supplied by the sample provider rather than from assay-based typing. The dataset comprised deeply sampled blood TCRbeta repertoires from subjects exposed to, actively infected with, or recovered from COVID-19. The repertoires were released in a freely available public database meant as a resource for research on the immune response to SARS-CoV-2. Results the study describes overall, beyond this receptor: How much clinical and demographic metadata was included differed by source and by participant, and the metadata was provided uncurated.

The sequenced material came from peripheral blood. Here the chain combines TRBV7-9 and TRBJ2-3, and TRBD2 may be the D gene, going by 5 matching bases. This receptor was taken from a man between 60 and 70 years old with active or convalescent COVID-19. The nucleotide sequence is TGTGCCAGCAGCCCTCGAGGGGATACGCAGTATTTT. This yields the protein CASSPRGDTQYF.